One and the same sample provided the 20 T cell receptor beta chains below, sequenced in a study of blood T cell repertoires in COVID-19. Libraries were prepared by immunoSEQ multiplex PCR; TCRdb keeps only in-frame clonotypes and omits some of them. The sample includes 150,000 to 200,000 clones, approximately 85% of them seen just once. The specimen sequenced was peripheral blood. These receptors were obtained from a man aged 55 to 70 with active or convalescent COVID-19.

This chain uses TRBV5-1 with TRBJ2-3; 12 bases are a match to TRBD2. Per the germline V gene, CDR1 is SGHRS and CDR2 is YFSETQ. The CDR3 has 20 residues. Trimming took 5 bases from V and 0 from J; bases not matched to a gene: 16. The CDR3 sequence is CASSRDRGLAGSYSTDTQYF. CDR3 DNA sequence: TGCGCCAGCAGTCGGGACAGGGGACTAGCGGGTTCTTATAGCACAGATACGCAGTATTTT.

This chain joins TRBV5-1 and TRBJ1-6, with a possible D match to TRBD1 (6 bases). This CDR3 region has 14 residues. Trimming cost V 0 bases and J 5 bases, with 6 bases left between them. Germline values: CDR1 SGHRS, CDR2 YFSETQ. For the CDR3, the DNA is TGCGCCAGCAGCTTGGAGGGGGATAATTCACCCCTCCACTTT. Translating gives CASSLEGDNSPLHF.

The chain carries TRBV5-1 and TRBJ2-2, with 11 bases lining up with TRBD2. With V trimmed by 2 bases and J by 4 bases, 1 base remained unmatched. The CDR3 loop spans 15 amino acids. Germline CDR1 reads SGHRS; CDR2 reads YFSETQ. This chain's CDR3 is CASSFSGRATGELFF. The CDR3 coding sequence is TGCGCCAGCAGCTTTAGCGGGAGGGCCACCGGGGAGCTGTTTTTT.

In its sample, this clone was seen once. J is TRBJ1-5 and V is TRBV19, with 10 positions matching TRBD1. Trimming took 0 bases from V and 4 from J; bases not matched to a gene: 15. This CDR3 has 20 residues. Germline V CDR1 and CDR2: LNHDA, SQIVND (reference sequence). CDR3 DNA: TGTGCCAGTAGTATAGATCTATCGACAGGGGGCCGGGGGCCTAATCAGCCCCAGCATTTT. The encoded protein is CASSIDLSTGGRGPNQPQHF.

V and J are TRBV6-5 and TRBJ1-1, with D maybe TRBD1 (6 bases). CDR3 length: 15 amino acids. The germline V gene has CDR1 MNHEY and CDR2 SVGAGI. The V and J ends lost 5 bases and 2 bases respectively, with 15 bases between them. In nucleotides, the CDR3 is TGTGCCAGCAGTCGCCGAGGGGGGGGAAACACTGAAGCTTTCTTT. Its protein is CASSRRGGGNTEAFF.

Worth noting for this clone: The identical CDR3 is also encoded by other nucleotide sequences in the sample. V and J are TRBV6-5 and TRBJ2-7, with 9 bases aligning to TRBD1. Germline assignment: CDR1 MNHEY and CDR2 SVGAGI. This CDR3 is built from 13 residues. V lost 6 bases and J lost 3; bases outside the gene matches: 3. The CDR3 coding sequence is TGTGCCAGCAGGCCGGGACAGGGCTACGAGCAGTACTTC. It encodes CASRPGQGYEQYF.

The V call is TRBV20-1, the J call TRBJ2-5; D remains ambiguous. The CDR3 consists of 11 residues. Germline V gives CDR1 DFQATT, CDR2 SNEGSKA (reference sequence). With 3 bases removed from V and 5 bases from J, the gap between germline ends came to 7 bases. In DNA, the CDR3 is TGCAGTGCTAGTGATCAGGAGACCCAGTACTTC. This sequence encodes CSASDQETQYF.

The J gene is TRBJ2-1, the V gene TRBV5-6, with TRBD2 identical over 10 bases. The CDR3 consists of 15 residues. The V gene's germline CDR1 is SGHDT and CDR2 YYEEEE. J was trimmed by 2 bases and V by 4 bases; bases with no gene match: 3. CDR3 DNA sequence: TGTGCCAGCAGCGGAACTAGCGGGACCTACAATGAGCAGTTCTTC. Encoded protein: CASSGTSGTYNEQFF. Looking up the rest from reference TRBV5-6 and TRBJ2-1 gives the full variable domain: DAGVTQSPTHLIKTRGQQVTLRCSPKSGHDTVSWYQQALGQGPQFIFQYYEEEERQRGNFPDRFSGHQFPNYSSELNVNALLLGDSALYLCASSGTSGTYNEQFFGPGTRLTVL.

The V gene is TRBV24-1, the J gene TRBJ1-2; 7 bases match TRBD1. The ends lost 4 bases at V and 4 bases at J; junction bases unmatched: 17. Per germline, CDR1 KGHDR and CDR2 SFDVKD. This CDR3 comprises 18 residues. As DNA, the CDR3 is TGTGCCACCAGTGACTATACCCCTGGACAGGCCAGTAGCTATGGCTACACCTTC. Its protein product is CATSDYTPGQASSYGYTF.

CDR3 protein: CASSALGLVNTEAFF. As DNA, the CDR3 is TGTGCCAGCAGCGCTTTGGGGCTCGTGAACACTGAAGCTTTCTTT. The chain employs TRBV9 and TRBJ1-1, with D tentatively TRBD1 (5 bases). V lost 3 bases, J lost 0 bases, and 12 bases lay in between. The length of the CDR3 is 15 residues. Germline values: CDR1 SGDLS, CDR2 YYNGEE.

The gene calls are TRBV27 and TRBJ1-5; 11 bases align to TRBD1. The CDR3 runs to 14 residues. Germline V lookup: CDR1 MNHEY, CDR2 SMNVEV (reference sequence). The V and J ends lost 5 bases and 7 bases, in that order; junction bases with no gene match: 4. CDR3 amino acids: CASSPRTGGQPQHF. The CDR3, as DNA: TGTGCCAGCAGTCCAAGGACAGGGGGCCAGCCCCAGCATTTT.

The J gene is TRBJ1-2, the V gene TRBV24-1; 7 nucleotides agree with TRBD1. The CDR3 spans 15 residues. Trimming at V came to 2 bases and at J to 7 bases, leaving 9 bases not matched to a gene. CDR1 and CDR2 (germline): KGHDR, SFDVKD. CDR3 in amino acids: CATSDSTDRMGGYTF. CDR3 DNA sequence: TGTGCCACCAGTGATTCTACGGACAGGATGGGTGGCTACACCTTC.

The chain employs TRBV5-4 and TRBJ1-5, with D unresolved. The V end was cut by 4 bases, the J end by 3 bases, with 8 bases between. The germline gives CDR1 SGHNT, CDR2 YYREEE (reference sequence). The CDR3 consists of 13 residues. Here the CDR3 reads CASSDGNNQPQHF. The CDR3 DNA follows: TGTGCCAGCAGCGACGGGAACAATCAGCCCCAGCATTTT. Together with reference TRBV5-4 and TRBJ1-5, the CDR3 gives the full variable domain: ETGVTQSPTHLIKTRGQQVTLRCSSQSGHNTVSWYQQALGQGPQFIFQYYREEENGRGNFPPRFSGLQFPNYSSELNVNALELDDSALYLCASSDGNNQPQHFGDGTRLSIL.

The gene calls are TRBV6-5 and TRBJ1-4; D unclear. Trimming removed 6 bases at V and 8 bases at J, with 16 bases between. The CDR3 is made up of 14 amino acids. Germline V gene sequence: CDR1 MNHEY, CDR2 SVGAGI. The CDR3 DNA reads TGTGCCAGCAGCCCATATGCTCGGGTCGAAAAACTGTTTTTT. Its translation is CASSPYARVEKLFF.

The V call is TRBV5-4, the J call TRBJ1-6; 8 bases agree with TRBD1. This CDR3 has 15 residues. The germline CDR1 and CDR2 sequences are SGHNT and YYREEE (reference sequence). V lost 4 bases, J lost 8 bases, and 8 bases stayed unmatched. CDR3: CASSGGQDSYSPLHF. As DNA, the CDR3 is TGTGCCAGCAGCGGGGGACAGGATTCTTATTCACCCCTCCACTTT.

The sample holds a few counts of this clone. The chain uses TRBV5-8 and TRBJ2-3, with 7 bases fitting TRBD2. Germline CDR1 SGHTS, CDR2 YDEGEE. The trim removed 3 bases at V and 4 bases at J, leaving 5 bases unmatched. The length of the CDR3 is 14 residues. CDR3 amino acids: CASSSPRGADTQYF. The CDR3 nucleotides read TGTGCCAGCAGCTCCCCCCGGGGGGCAGATACGCAGTATTTT.

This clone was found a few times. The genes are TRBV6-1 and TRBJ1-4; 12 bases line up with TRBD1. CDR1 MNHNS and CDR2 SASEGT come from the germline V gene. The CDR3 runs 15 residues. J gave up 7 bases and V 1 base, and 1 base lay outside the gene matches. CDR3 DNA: TGTGCCAGCAGTGAAGGGGGACAGGGGGCTGAAAAACTGTTTTTT. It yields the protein CASSEGGQGAEKLFF.

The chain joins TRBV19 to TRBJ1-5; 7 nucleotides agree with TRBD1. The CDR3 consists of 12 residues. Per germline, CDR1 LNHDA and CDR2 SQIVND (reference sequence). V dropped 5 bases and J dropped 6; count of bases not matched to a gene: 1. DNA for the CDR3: TGTGCCAGTAGTGACAGGGTTCAGCCCCAGCATTTT. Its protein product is CASSDRVQPQHF.

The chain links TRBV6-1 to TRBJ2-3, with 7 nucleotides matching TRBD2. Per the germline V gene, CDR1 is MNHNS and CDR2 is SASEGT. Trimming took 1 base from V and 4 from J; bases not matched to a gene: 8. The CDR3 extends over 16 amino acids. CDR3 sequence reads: CASSEVKWEGPDTQYF. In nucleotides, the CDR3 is TGTGCCAGCAGTGAAGTCAAGTGGGAGGGCCCAGATACGCAGTATTTT.

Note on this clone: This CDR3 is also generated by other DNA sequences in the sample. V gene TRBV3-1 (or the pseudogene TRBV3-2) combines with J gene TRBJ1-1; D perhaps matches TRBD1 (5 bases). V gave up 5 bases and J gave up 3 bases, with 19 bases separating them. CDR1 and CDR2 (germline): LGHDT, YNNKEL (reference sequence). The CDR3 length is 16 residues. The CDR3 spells CASSAVGGGKDTEAFF. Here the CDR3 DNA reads TGTGCCAGCAGCGCGGTCGGGGGGGGGAAGGACACTGAAGCTTTCTTT.